This T cell receptor (beta chain) was profiled in a study of T cells in Graves' hyperthyroidism and ophthalmopathy. Study as a whole: The initial diagnosis was the point when peripheral blood was collected, ahead of any treatment.

Notes on the study in general: Most thyroid-expanded clonotypes above 0.001 were also found in blood. Ophthalmopathy was told apart from stable hyperthyroidism by a 13 V-J model.

Amplified TCR beta CDR3 regions derived from RNA transcripts. Primed by the HTBI set, a first-round RT-PCR was run on the TCR CDR3. TCRdb reprocessed the multiplex PCR reads with MiXCR, giving one entry per CDR3 protein. The table has roughly 500,000 distinct CDR3 sequences, about 15% seen once; the top ten hold approximately 5.7%. Germline CDR1 is GTSNPN and CDR2 is SVGIG (reference sequence). There are 15 residues in the CDR3. Trimming shortened V by 5 bases and J by 1 base, and 17 bases separated the two germline ends. This clonotype came up a few times. Its antigen is as yet unknown. The clonotype was recovered from a woman in her twenties or thirties with Graves' hyperthyroidism that later progressed to Graves' ophthalmopathy. The chain is built from TRBV30 and TRBJ1-2; perhaps TRBD1 as D (6 bases). Specimen: blood. CDR3 in amino acids: CAWEPGHSLNYGYTF. Written as DNA, the CDR3 is TGTGCCTGGGAACCGGGACATTCGCTTAACTATGGCTACACCTTC.